These 10 T cell receptor beta chains share one sample of origin, sequenced in a study of blood T cell repertoires in COVID-19. The data were produced by immunoSEQ multiplex PCR, yet TCRdb's version contains in-frame clones alone and is incomplete. The data show 35,000 to 40,000 clones, roughly 80% seen once. Input material: peripheral blood. The receptors come from a human donor with acute or convalescent COVID-19. The donor label of this sample is uncertain.

The chain has TRBV4-3 and TRBJ2-1; tentative D call: TRBD1 (5 bases). V was cut by 1 base and J by 4 bases, with 14 bases left in between. The CDR3 is 16 amino acids. CDR1 and CDR2 (germline): LGHNA, YSLEER. CDR3: CASSQVDRLMYNEQFF. CDR3 nucleotide sequence: TGCGCCAGCAGCCAAGTAGACAGACTGATGTACAATGAGCAGTTCTTC.

The chain joins TRBV5-1 to TRBJ2-5, with D possibly being TRBD1 (6 bases). Trimming left V 6 bases short and J 0 bases short, with 15 bases between. The CDR3 is made up of 15 amino acids. Per the germline V gene, CDR1 is SGHRS and CDR2 is YFSETQ. CDR3 in DNA: TGCGCCAGCACGTCTGGGGGCCAATACCAAGAGACCCAGTACTTC. The encoded protein is CASTSGGQYQETQYF.

V and J are TRBV2 and TRBJ2-4; 7 positions match TRBD2. J was trimmed by 1 base and V by 7 bases; bases with no gene match: 7. The CDR3 covers 15 residues. Germline-derived CDR1 and CDR2 are SNHLY and FYNNEI. The DNA of the CDR3 is TGTGCCAGCACCCAGGGAGGGACGGCCAAAAACATTCAGTACTTC. Its translation is CASTQGGTAKNIQYF.

The chain couples TRBV19 to TRBJ2-1; D not resolved. Looked up from germline, CDR1 is LNHDA and CDR2 is SQIVND (reference sequence). Trimming stripped 4 bases from V and 11 bases from J, with 18 bases between. The CDR3 covers 14 residues. The CDR3 sequence is CASSSPARTEKQFF. CDR3 DNA sequence: TGTGCCAGTAGTAGCCCCGCGCGTACAGAGAAGCAGTTCTTC.

The chain has TRBV5-5 and TRBJ2-1; D might be TRBD1 (5 bases). Per the germline V gene, CDR1 is SGHKS and CDR2 is YYEKEE (reference sequence). V was pared by 2 bases and J by 5 bases, with 14 bases between. The CDR3 is 15 residues long. CDR3 protein: CASSFGQGMDNEQFF. CDR3 DNA: TGTGCCAGCAGCTTCGGGCAGGGTATGGACAATGAGCAGTTCTTC.

As to this clone: This same CDR3 is encoded by further DNA sequences in the sample. The V and J genes are TRBV7-3 and TRBJ2-3; 8 bases are shared with TRBD2. The CDR3 is 15 amino acids. CDR1 is SGHTA, CDR2 FQGTGA, per germline. V dropped 2 bases and J dropped 3; count of bases not matched to a gene: 4. CDR3 DNA: TGTGCCAGCAGCTTAGCGGGAGGATCGACAGATACGCAGTATTTT. Protein sequence: CASSLAGGSTDTQYF.

V usage is TRBV28 and J usage is TRBJ2-1; 10 nucleotides line up with TRBD2. Looked up from germline, CDR1 is MDHEN and CDR2 is SYDVKM. The CDR3 has 16 residues. Losses at the gene ends were 6 bases for V and 7 bases for J; bases not matched to a gene: 12. Written as DNA, the CDR3 is TGTGCCAGCAGCCTTTTAACTAGCGGGACAAAAAATGAGCAGTTCTTC. Translating it yields CASSLLTSGTKNEQFF.

The V and J genes are TRBV28 and TRBJ2-2; TRBD2 matches at 15 bases. CDR1 MDHEN and CDR2 SYDVKM come from the germline V gene. The CDR3 extends over 16 amino acids. The ends lost 6 bases at V and 7 bases at J; junction bases unmatched: 6. DNA for the CDR3: TGTGCCAGCAGCTTGGGACTAGCGGGAGGTAACGGGGAGCTGTTTTTT. It is translated as CASSLGLAGGNGELFF.

V gene TRBV12-5 combines with J gene TRBJ2-1, with 9 bases matching TRBD2. The CDR3 covers 16 residues. V was pared by 0 bases and J by 9 bases, with 9 bases of the junction left unmatched. Germline V gene sequence: CDR1 LGHNT, CDR2 FRNRAP. The CDR3 DNA is TGTGCTAGTGGTTTGGTACGTCCTAGCGGGATTATTGAGCAGTTCTTC. Amino acids: CASGLVRPSGIIEQFF.

This clone has a handful of counts. V and J are TRBV15 and TRBJ1-1, with D tentatively TRBD1 (6 bases). Germline assignment: CDR1 LNHNV and CDR2 YYDKDF (reference sequence). Trimming took 0 bases from V and 4 from J, leaving 15 bases between them. The length of the CDR3 is 16 residues. CDR3 nucleotide sequence: TGTGCCACCAGCAGAGACTACCGCAGGGGCGTCACTGAAGCTTTCTTT. As protein: CATSRDYRRGVTEAFF. Full variable domain (outside the CDR3, taken from reference TRBV15 and TRBJ1-1): DAMVIQNPRYQVTQFGKPVTLSCSQTLNHNVMYWYQQKSSQAPKLLFHYYDKDFNNEADTPDNFQSRRPNTSFCFLDIRSPGLGDTAMYLCATSRDYRRGVTEAFFGQGTRLTVV.